This T cell receptor (beta chain) comes out of a study of CD8+ T cells in alopecia areata. Starting from PBMCs, sorting isolated CD4+ and CD8+ T cells. RNA, once extracted, was reverse transcribed into cDNA for use as the sequencing template. The assay was immunoSEQ multiplex PCR, and TCRdb's table has in-frame clones only and misses some. This sample has some 180,000 clones, with 45% to 70% found just once. Looked up from germline, CDR1 is SGHNT and CDR2 is YYREEE (reference sequence). Trimming cost V 5 bases and J 8 bases, with 13 bases left between them. The length of the CDR3 is 12 residues. The clonotype was recovered from a human donor in good health. Sequencing was performed on CD8+ T cells sorted from blood. V is TRBV5-4 and J is TRBJ1-2, with TRBD1 as a possible D gene (5 bases). CDR3 nucleotide sequence: TGTGCCAGCAGTTCTGCCTGGGGGGGCTACACCTTC. Protein sequence: CASSSAWGGYTF.